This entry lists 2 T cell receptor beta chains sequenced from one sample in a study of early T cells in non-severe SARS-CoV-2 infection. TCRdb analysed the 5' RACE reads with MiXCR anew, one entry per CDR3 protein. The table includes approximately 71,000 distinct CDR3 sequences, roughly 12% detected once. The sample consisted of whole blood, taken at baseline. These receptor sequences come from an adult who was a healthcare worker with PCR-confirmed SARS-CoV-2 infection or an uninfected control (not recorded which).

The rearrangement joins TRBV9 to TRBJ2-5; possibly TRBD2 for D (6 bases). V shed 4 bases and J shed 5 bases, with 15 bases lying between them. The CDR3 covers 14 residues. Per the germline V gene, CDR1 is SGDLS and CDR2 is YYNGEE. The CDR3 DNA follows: TGTGCCAGCAGCCCCTACCTGAGCGGGGAGACCCAGTACTTC. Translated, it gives CASSPYLSGETQYF.

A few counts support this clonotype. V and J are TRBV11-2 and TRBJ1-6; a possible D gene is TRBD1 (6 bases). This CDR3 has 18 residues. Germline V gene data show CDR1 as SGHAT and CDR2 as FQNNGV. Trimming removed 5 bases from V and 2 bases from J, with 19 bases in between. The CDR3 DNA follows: TGTGCCAGCAGCGCCCACAGGGTTGAGTCTACCTATAATTCACCCCTCCACTTT. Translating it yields CASSAHRVESTYNSPLHF.